Here is one T cell receptor beta chain with its context. A quantity of about 0.5 to 1 ug RNA underwent reverse transcription using random hexamers. In TCRdb, the immunoSEQ multiplex PCR reads were re-called with MiXCR into one record per CDR3 protein. The sample lists around 20,000 distinct CDR3 sequences, approximately 95% occurring once. The sample originates from a study of CD8 T cells in Susac syndrome. This CDR3 region has 16 residues. The germline V gene encodes CDR1 DFQATT and CDR2 SNEGSKA (reference sequence). V was pared by 3 bases and J by 2 bases, with 20 bases between. Sequencing was performed on CD8+ T cells from PBMCs. J is TRBJ2-7 and V is TRBV20-1, with D perhaps matching TRBD1 or TRBD2 (6 bases each). This sequence originates from a human donor in good health. In DNA, the CDR3 is TGCAGTGCTAGCCCTTCGATGAAGGGGGGTACCTACGAGCAGTACTTC. This codes for CSASPSMKGGTYEQYF.